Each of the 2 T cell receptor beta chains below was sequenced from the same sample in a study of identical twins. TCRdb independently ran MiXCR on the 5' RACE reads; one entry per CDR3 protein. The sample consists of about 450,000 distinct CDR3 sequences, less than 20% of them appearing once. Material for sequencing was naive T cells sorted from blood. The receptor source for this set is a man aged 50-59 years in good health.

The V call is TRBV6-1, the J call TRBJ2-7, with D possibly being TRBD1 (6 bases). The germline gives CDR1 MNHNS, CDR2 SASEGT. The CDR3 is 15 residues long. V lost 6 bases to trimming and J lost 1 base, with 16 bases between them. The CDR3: CASRPTGMGSYEQYF. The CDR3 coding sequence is TGTGCCAGCAGGCCTACAGGGATGGGATCCTACGAGCAGTACTTC.

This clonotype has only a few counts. This chain's CDR3 is CASSLGTTSDTQYF. CDR3 DNA sequence: TGTGCCAGCAGCTTAGGAACTACATCAGATACGCAGTATTTT. The gene calls are TRBV11-2 and TRBJ2-3; D is uncertain. V was clipped by 1 base and J by 4 bases, with 9 bases between them. The CDR3 loop spans 14 amino acids. CDR1 SGHAT and CDR2 FQNNGV come from the germline V gene. The full variable domain, with the rest looked up from reference TRBV11-2 and TRBJ2-3, is EAGVAQSPRYKIIEKRQSVAFWCNPISGHATLYWYQQILGQGPKLLIQFQNNGVVDDSQLPKDRFSAERLKGVDSTLKIQPAKLEDSAVYLCASSLGTTSDTQYFGPGTRLTVL.